This T cell receptor beta chain was recovered during a study of control samples from healthy donors and cancer patients. TCRdb keeps only in-frame clones here, not all; method: immunoSEQ multiplex PCR. Of over 150,000 clones listed, around 94% are singletons. V dropped 1 base and J dropped 6; count of bases not matched to a gene: 8. The germline V gene encodes CDR1 MGHRA and CDR2 YSYEKL. The CDR3 is 17 residues long. The rearrangement uses TRBV4-1 and TRBJ2-1; TRBD2 agrees at 11 bases. The receptor comes from a young woman in good health. Sequencing was done on a sample of blood. The CDR3 DNA is TGCGCCAGCAGCCAAGGGTTAGCGGGGGGGCTCCTCAATGAGCAGTTCTTC. It codes for CASSQGLAGGLLNEQFF.